This T cell receptor (beta chain) was identified in a study of T-cell reconstitution after alpha-beta-depleted transplantation in children. Regarding the study as a whole: Newly produced T cells mostly provided counts and TCRbeta diversity after one year, as hyperexpanded clones declined.

This CDR3 spans 12 amino acids. Germline loops: CDR1 DFQATT, CDR2 SNEGSKA (reference sequence). V lost 3 bases, J lost 3 bases, and 9 bases lay in between. With regard to this clonotype: Its specificity is unknown.

Unique molecular identifiers were used in preparing the TCRbeta library. In TCRdb, the PCR reads were re-called with MiXCR into one record per CDR3 protein. The sample holds roughly 340,000 distinct CDR3 sequences, around 15% seen once. The chain has TRBV20-1 and TRBJ2-7; D not certain. The source of this sequence is a male patient aged 2-15 years who had a stem cell transplant for acute lymphoblastic leukemia, so the T cells may come from the graft donor. The source material was PBMCs, mostly from graft donor cells, sampled 360 days after TCRalphabeta/CD19-depleted stem cell transplant. The CDR3 sequence: CSASSQFYEQYF. CDR3 in DNA: TGCAGTGCTAGTTCGCAATTCTACGAGCAGTACTTC.